This T cell receptor (beta chain) comes out of a study of memory CD4+ T cells and cytomegalovirus serostatus. For the study at large: Donors were healthy Belgian adults, 10 or so CMV seropositive and about two dozen seronegative. Findings and limits, study-wide: The CMV-associated TCR signature appears largely within the CD4+ memory repertoire.

Single viable CD3+CD4+CD8-CD45RO+ cells were sorted as the memory CD4+ T cells. Serostatus was set by detecting CMV pp150, pp28, p38, p52 IgG. In the case of this clone: Its specificity is not known.

Original analysis: After removing out-of-frame reads, over 2 million distinct TCRbeta sequences remained. Generated by immunoSEQ multiplex PCR, the TCRdb table keeps only in-frame clones and is missing some. That table furnishes V, J and clone size, whereas the DNA furnished D and trimming. The data hold almost 45,000 clones, with around 80% observed a single time. The germline V gene has CDR1 MNHEY and CDR2 SVGAGI. After removal of 2 bases from V and 0 bases from J, the junction contained 0 bases not matched to a gene. CDR3 length: 15 amino acids. The specimen was memory CD4+ T cells from blood. The chain has TRBV6-5 and TRBJ1-4; TRBD1 matches at 7 bases. The source of this sequence is an adult in good health and CMV-seronegative. CDR3 residues: CASSYGTATNEKLFF. CDR3 DNA sequence: TGTGCCAGCAGTTACGGGACAGCAACTAATGAAAAACTGTTTTTT.